One T cell receptor (beta chain) is described in this entry. This entry comes from a study of shared clonotypes between healthy human individuals. The assay was immunoSEQ multiplex PCR, and TCRdb's table has in-frame clones only and misses some. The sample consists of 2 million to 2.5 million clones, 92% of them appearing once. The TCR originated in a young man in good health. Some clones in this sample may be carry-over from other donors' samples. The sample taken for sequencing was naive CD4+ T cells from PBMCs. The sample's subset: CD45RA+ positively selected.

DNA of the CDR3: TGTGCCAGCAGCTTTACCAGAGAGAACACCGGGGAGCTGTTTTTT. Translation: CASSFTRENTGELFF. The rearrangement uses TRBV7-9 and TRBJ2-2; D is unclear. The CDR3 runs 15 residues. V lost 3 bases and J lost 1, with 9 bases in between. Per the germline V gene, CDR1 is SEHNR and CDR2 is FQNEAQ (reference sequence).